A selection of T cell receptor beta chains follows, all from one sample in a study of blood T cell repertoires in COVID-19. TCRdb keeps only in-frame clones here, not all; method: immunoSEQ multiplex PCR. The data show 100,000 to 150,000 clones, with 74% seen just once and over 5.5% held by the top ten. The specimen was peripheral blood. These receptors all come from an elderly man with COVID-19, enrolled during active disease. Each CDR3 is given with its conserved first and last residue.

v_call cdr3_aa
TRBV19 CASRPRLAETPFNTQYF
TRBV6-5 CASTLPAGGTNEQFF
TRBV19 CASMRSGTTGVFYEQYF
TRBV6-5 CASRDRVSTDTQYF
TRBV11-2 CASSFSKETQYF
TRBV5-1 CASSLGQNPSGNTIYF
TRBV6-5 CASSYPGRMNTEAFF
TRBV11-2 CASTLPRDRATYEQYF
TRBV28 CASSSNSNTEAFF
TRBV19 CASSTGNSNQPQHF
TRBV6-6 CASSSRDRGQETQYF
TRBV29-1 CSVERGDREVDEQFF
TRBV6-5 CASSYVQGGYGYTF
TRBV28 CASSAGTPYEQYF
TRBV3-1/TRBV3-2 CASSQDGRQGSGKLFF
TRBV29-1 CSVEGQGGGAFF
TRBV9 CASSGQVSSYNEQFF
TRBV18 CASSPRGRNEQFF
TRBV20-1 CSLWFNEKLFF
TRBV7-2 CASSLTVGSRSHGYTF
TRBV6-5 CASRQEYNSPLHF
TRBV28 CASSRPGGRLYGYTF
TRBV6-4 CASSDSIGNSVPEQFF
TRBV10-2 CASSGTSGRNPSSYEQYF
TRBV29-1 CSQEVSLSGEQFF
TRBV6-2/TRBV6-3 CASSDGTYSGNTIYF
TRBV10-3 CAILDSPSTGELFF
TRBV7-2 CASSRTSHLREQYF
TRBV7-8 CASSPAGNPATNQPQHF
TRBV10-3 CAIAGRAENEQYF
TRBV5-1 CASSLAPQGNNSPLHF
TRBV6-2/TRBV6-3 CASSLAGHMNTEAFF
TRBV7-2 CASSPTLAARDTGELFF
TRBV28 CASSLQLGGQPQHF
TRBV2 CASSEYGTGSSYNSPLHF
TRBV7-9 CASSSSGANVLTF
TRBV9 CASSARAPGTSGYNEQFF
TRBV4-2 CASSPGQGAALGEKLFF
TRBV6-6 CASRTGTGNTGELFF
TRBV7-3 CASSLTGTSGRREQYF
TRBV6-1 CASSEGGTGEKLFF
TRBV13 CASSLSLAGVETQYF
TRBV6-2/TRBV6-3 CASSYRTSGRSPNTGELFF
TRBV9 CASSGGDGGNTIYF
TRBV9 CASSVPAGGYGYTF
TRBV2 CASSGGTGDEAFF
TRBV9 CASSVAATREYEQYF
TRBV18 CASSTSLFGDRGYTF